A single sample gave rise to the 3 T cell receptor beta chains below, sequenced in a study of cytomegalovirus exposure and HLA in healthy donors. 13 Jbeta primers and 60 Vbeta primers were used for the PCR. TCRdb's table, derived via immunoSEQ multiplex PCR, lists solely in-frame clones and lacks some. The table shows some 190,000 clones, with 87% occurring only once. Sequenced input: PBMCs. All receptors come from a boy aged 2 to 10 in good health and CMV-seronegative.

The gene calls are TRBV11-1 and TRBJ1-1, with 11 nucleotides matching TRBD1. V trimming: 5 bases; J trimming: 11 bases; junction bases outside the gene matches: 7. This CDR3 has 13 residues. The V gene's germline CDR1 is SGHAT and CDR2 FQDESV (reference sequence). The CDR3 loop is CASSPRTGGIAFF. CDR3 bases: TGTGCCAGCAGCCCAAGGACAGGGGGCATCGCTTTCTTT.

This clone was seen a few times. The CDR3: CASSRLAGSDEQFF. The CDR3 region has the DNA TGTGCCAGCAGTCGACTAGCGGGAAGCGATGAGCAGTTCTTC. The chain uses TRBV6-4 and TRBJ2-1; 11 bases match TRBD2. CDR3 length: 14 amino acids. Trimming took 5 bases from V and 8 from J; bases not matched to a gene: 5. The V gene's germline CDR1 is MRHNA and CDR2 SNTAGT.

This sequence joins TRBV7-6 and TRBJ2-5; TRBD1 aligns across 10 bases. This CDR3 spans 15 amino acids. From germline, CDR1 is SGHVS and CDR2 FNYEAQ. Trimming took 1 base from V and 3 from J; bases not matched to a gene: 2. The CDR3 region has the DNA TGTGCCAGCAGCTTAGGGGGGACAGGGGAAGAGACCCAGTACTTC. Its protein product is CASSLGGTGEETQYF.